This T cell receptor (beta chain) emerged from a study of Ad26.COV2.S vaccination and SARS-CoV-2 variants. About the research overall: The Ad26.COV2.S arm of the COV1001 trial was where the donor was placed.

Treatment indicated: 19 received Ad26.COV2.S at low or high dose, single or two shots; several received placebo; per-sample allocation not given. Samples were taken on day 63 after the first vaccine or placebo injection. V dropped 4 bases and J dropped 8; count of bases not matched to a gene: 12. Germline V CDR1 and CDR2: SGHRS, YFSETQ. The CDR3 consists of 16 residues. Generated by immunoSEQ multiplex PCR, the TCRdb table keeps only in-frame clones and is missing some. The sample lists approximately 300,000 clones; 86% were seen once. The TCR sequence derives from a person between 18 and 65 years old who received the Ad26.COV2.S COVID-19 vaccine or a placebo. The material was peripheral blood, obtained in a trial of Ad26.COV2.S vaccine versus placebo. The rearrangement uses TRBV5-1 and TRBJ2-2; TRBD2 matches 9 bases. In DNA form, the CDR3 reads TGCGCCAGCAGCCCCCTGGCGGGGGGGCCGGGAGGGGAGCTGTTTTTT. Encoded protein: CASSPLAGGPGGELFF.